This T cell receptor beta chain emerged from a study of cytomegalovirus exposure and HLA in healthy donors. Whole-study context: In terms of ancestry, the Caucasian-associated cluster contained 80% to 90% of the approximately 400 genotyped donors.

Findings and limits, study-wide: Previously analyzed data showed that most TCR beta V segments were productive at a frequency of about 87% or about 30%. A missense DCLRE1C variant was associated with V- and J-gene trimming of TCR beta chains in a later analysis, and an independent cohort replicated the association.

Comment on this clone: Its antigen remains unknown.

The CDR3 has 17 amino acids. Germline assignment: CDR1 KGHSH and CDR2 LQKENI. V gave up 2 bases and J gave up 2 bases, with 16 bases separating them. Primers: 60 Vbeta forward and 13 Jbeta reverse. Produced via immunoSEQ multiplex PCR; TCRdb's table is partial and in-frame only. The sample table sets out tens of thousands of clones. This chain uses TRBV18 with TRBJ2-1; a weak D match, TRBD1 (6 bases). The receptor was derived from a man in his fifties in good health and CMV-seropositive. The sample taken for sequencing was PBMCs. The CDR3 DNA reads TGTGCCAGCTCACCAAGAAGGACAGCCGCCCCCTACAATGAGCAGTTCTTC. It codes for CASSPRRTAAPYNEQFF.